These 18 T cell receptor beta chains originate from one sample sequenced in a study of memory CD4+ T cells and cytomegalovirus serostatus (dated by TCRdb to about 2019). A FACSAria II was used to sort memory CD4+ T cells, defined as single viable CD3+CD4+CD8-CD45RO+ cells. The library was obtained by the immunoSEQ multiplex PCR assay. TCRdb mirrors the immuneACCESS table, restricted to in-frame sequences. Some clones are absent from its copies; in checked studies, under half trace to an unresolved V gene, and the reason for the others is unknown. Recorded for this sample are nearly 60,000 clones; 80% to 90% of them occurred a single time. The top ten hold more than 0.85% of the sample. Sequencing was carried out using memory CD4+ T cells from blood. These receptors were obtained from an adult in good health and CMV-seronegative.

The chain recombines TRBV28 with TRBJ1-1, with D perhaps TRBD1 (6 bases). Trimming stripped 6 bases from V and 6 bases from J, with 17 bases between. CDR1 and CDR2 (germline): MDHEN, SYDVKM. The CDR3 consists of 14 residues. CDR3 protein: CASSLGQTLAEAFF. For the CDR3, the DNA is TGTGCCAGCAGCTTAGGACAGACTCTAGCTGAAGCTTTCTTT. Filled out from reference TRBV28 and TRBJ1-1, the complete variable domain reads DVKVTQSSRYLVKRTGEKVFLECVQDMDHENMFWYRQDPGLGLRLIYFSYDVKMKEKGDIPEGYSVSREKKERFSLILESASTNQTSMYLCASSLGQTLAEAFFGQGTRLTVV.

This sequence joins TRBV6-6 and TRBJ2-1, with D perhaps assigned TRBD1 or TRBD2 (7 bases each). Germline CDR1 MNHNY, CDR2 SVGAGI (reference sequence). Between the trimmed V and J ends, which lost 6 bases and 4 bases, there was a span of 19 bases. The length of the CDR3 is 16 residues. The CDR3 protein is CASSLGGGGGYNEQFF. As DNA, the CDR3 is TGTGCCAGCAGCCTCGGGGGAGGGGGCGGGTACAATGAGCAGTTCTTC.

The chain employs TRBV27 and TRBJ1-1; 10 bases line up with TRBD1. J was trimmed by 0 bases and V by 0 bases; bases with no gene match: 7. The CDR3 spans 18 residues. Germline V gene data show CDR1 as MNHEY and CDR2 as SMNVEV (reference sequence). CDR3 sequence: CASSLSPGQGSLNTEAFF. In nucleotides, the CDR3 is TGTGCCAGCAGTTTATCTCCGGGACAGGGGAGTTTGAACACTGAAGCTTTCTTT.

This chain connects TRBV5-1 to TRBJ2-7, with 9 bases fitting TRBD1. Trimming at V came to 0 bases and at J to 6 bases, leaving 7 bases not matched to a gene. Looked up from germline, CDR1 is SGHRS and CDR2 is YFSETQ. CDR3 length: 15 amino acids. Here the CDR3 DNA reads TGCGCCAGCAGCTTGGGTGGGACAGGGTTTTCCGAGCAGTACTTC. Translated: CASSLGGTGFSEQYF.

V gene TRBV7-9 combines with J gene TRBJ1-1, with TRBD1 matching 7 bases. From germline, CDR1 is SEHNR and CDR2 FQNEAQ (reference sequence). V shed 6 bases, J shed 1 base, and the junction held 5 bases outside the gene matches. The CDR3 totals 14 residues. The CDR3 is CASRPQGGNTEAFF. CDR3 sequence (DNA): TGTGCCAGCAGGCCCCAGGGGGGGAACACTGAAGCTTTCTTT.

This chain joins TRBV28 and TRBJ1-1, with D unresolved. The CDR3 totals 12 residues. Between the trimmed V and J ends, which lost 8 bases and 2 bases, there was a span of 9 bases. Germline CDR1 and CDR2: MDHEN and SYDVKM. The CDR3 sequence is CASLTDNTEAFF. The CDR3 DNA follows: TGTGCCAGCCTCACAGACAACACTGAAGCTTTCTTT.

V gene TRBV28 combines with J gene TRBJ1-2; 8 bases match TRBD1. With 7 bases clipped from V and 4 bases from J, the junction kept 11 bases outside the gene matches. The CDR3 covers 15 residues. CDR1 is MDHEN and CDR2 is SYDVKM in the germline V gene. The CDR3 is CASTPSGQARYGYTF. For the CDR3, the DNA is TGTGCCAGCACCCCATCGGGACAGGCTCGCTATGGCTACACCTTC.

Only a few counts were recorded for this clone. The chain uses TRBV7-2 and TRBJ1-3; D gene unclear. V lost 5 bases and J 0 bases, leaving 14 bases between the germline ends. From germline, CDR1 is SGHTA and CDR2 FQGNSA. This CDR3 is built from 16 residues. CDR3 sequence: CASSASPRVSGNTIYF. In nucleotides, the CDR3 is TGTGCCAGCAGCGCCAGCCCCCGCGTCTCTGGAAACACCATATATTTT. Full variable domain (missing parts from reference TRBV7-2 and TRBJ1-3): GAGVSQSPSNKVTEKGKDVELRCDPISGHTALYWYRQSLGQGLEFLIYFQGNSAPDKSGLPSDRFSAERTGGSVSTLTIQRTQQEDSAVYLCASSASPRVSGNTIYFGEGSWLTVV.

CDR3 protein: CASSLYGAGSPDTQYF. The CDR3 region has the DNA TGCGCCAGCAGCTTGTATGGAGCGGGATCCCCAGATACGCAGTATTTT. V and J are TRBV5-1 and TRBJ2-3, with TRBD2 matching over 7 bases. Looked up from germline, CDR1 is SGHRS and CDR2 is YFSETQ. The CDR3 is 16 residues long. J gave up 4 bases and V 1 base, and 9 bases lay outside the gene matches.

The chain recombines TRBV28 with TRBJ2-7; D is undetermined. Germline V gene sequence: CDR1 MDHEN, CDR2 SYDVKM. V lost 8 bases and J lost 0, with 8 bases in between. The CDR3 contains 12 residues. CDR3 protein: CASVPSSYEQYF. The CDR3 DNA sequence: TGTGCCAGCGTTCCGAGCTCCTACGAGCAGTACTTC.

This clone is a singleton in its sample. V usage is TRBV11-2 and J usage is TRBJ2-5, with a tentative D call TRBD1 (5 bases). CDR3 length equals 12 residues. Trimming removed 6 bases from V and 5 bases from J, with 10 bases in between. Germline V gene lookup returns CDR1 SGHAT and CDR2 FQNNGV. The CDR3, as DNA: TGTGCCAGCAGATTGGGGCAGGAGACCCAGTACTTC. Protein product: CASRLGQETQYF.

This chain connects TRBV4-3 to TRBJ1-4, with D unresolved. Looked up from germline, CDR1 is LGHNA and CDR2 is YSLEER. The CDR3 runs to 13 residues. V lost 5 bases to trimming and J lost 10 bases, with 14 bases between them. The CDR3 DNA reads as TGCGCCAGCAGCGTCCGGGCCGAGGGAAAACTGTTTTTT. This encodes CASSVRAEGKLFF.

This clone appeared a single time. The V gene is TRBV19, the J gene TRBJ2-4; tentatively, D is TRBD2 (5 bases). Trimming cost V 7 bases and J 7 bases, with 17 bases left between them. The CDR3 covers 14 residues. The germline gives CDR1 LNHDA, CDR2 SQIVND (reference sequence). CDR3 DNA sequence: TGTGCCAGTACACCAGAGGGTAGGATGAACATTCAGTACTTC. It encodes CASTPEGRMNIQYF.

This clone was observed once. The chain couples TRBV6-5 to TRBJ1-2; D is perhaps TRBD1 (5 bases). The germline CDR1 and CDR2 sequences are MNHEY and SVGAGI. Trimming stripped 2 bases from V and 8 bases from J, with 12 bases between. This CDR3 region has 13 residues. Here the CDR3 reads CASSYQGTDGYTF. For the CDR3, the DNA is TGTGCCAGCAGTTACCAGGGAACGGACGGCTACACCTTC.

This rearrangement joins TRBV7-6 to TRBJ2-7; no definite D call. The CDR3 contains 14 residues. V was clipped by 5 bases and J by 4 bases, with 15 bases between them. From germline, CDR1 is SGHVS and CDR2 FNYEAQ. In nucleotides, the CDR3 is TGTGCCAGCAGCCGGCTGGAAAGGGCTTACGAGCAGTACTTC. Translating it yields CASSRLERAYEQYF.

The rearrangement uses TRBV9 and TRBJ2-2, with 9 bases lining up with TRBD1. With 2 bases clipped from V and 2 bases from J, the junction kept 7 bases outside the gene matches. Germline CDR1 and CDR2: SGDLS and YYNGEE. This CDR3 has 17 residues. The CDR3 DNA sequence: TGTGCCAGCAGCGTGTATCCGGGACAGGGAAACACCGGGGAGCTGTTTTTT. This translates into CASSVYPGQGNTGELFF.

CDR3 bases: TGTGCCACCAGCTCCAAAAGGGGTACCGGGGAGCTGTTTTTT. Its protein product is CATSSKRGTGELFF. The chain links TRBV15 to TRBJ2-2; D might be TRBD1 (5 bases). Deletions cut 5 bases from V and 5 bases from J, with 12 bases between. Germline lookup yields CDR1 LNHNV and CDR2 YYDKDF (reference sequence). The CDR3 totals 14 residues.

The chain couples TRBV6-4 to TRBJ2-7; 10 bases are a match to TRBD1. Germline CDR1 reads MRHNA; CDR2 reads SNTAGT. After removal of 2 bases from V and 13 bases from J, the junction contained 2 bases not matched to a gene. This CDR3 region has 11 residues. DNA for the CDR3: TGTGCCAGCAGTGACGGGACAGGGGTATACTTC. The encoded protein is CASSDGTGVYF.